The rows below give T cell receptor beta chains drawn from one sample of a study of cytomegalovirus exposure and HLA in healthy donors. This table comes from immunoSEQ multiplex PCR, and its TCRdb copy is limited to in-frame clones, with some not included. The data show some 95,000 clones, with around 74% seen just once and roughly 7.3% held by the top ten. Material for sequencing was PBMCs. These receptors were collected from a man aged 45 to 65 in good health and CMV-seropositive. Each CDR3 is given with its conserved first and last residue. Each record gives: clone size, D gene, V gene, J gene, CDR3 DNA, CDR3 protein. The D gene is left open where the match is weak. Where a row states a size, it is once, few, many or the class of an expanded clone; other rows omit it.

size: NA; D: NA; V: TRBV4-1; J: TRBJ1-2; DNA: TGCGCCAGCAGCCAAGATCAGGGGAAGAGCTACACCTTC; CDR3: CASSQDQGKSYTF
size: NA; D: NA; V: TRBV29-1; J: TRBJ1-1; DNA: TGCAGCGTTGGAGGACAAAGAAACACTGAAGCTTTCTTT; CDR3: CSVGGQRNTEAFF
size: NA; D: NA; V: TRBV9; J: TRBJ1-3; DNA: TGTGCCAGCAGCGCCCTAACAGGGACCTCTGGAAACACCATATATTTT; CDR3: CASSALTGTSGNTIYF
size: NA; D: TRBD1; V: TRBV10-3; J: TRBJ1-3; DNA: TGTGCCACCTGGGACAGGCTTTCTGGAAACACCATATATTTT; CDR3: CATWDRLSGNTIYF
size: NA; D: NA; V: TRBV2; J: TRBJ2-5; DNA: TGTGCCAGCAGTGATTCAGGAAGGCACCAAGAGACCCAGTACTTC; CDR3: CASSDSGRHQETQYF
size: few; D: TRBD1; V: TRBV28; J: TRBJ1-2; DNA: TGTGCCAGCAGCCCGGGACAGGGCGCCTTTGGGGGCTACACCTTC; CDR3: CASSPGQGAFGGYTF
size: NA; D: TRBD2; V: TRBV10-3; J: TRBJ2-3; DNA: TGTGCCATCAGTGAGGGCGGGGGGCCTTCTAGCACAGATACGCAGTATTTT; CDR3: CAISEGGGPSSTDTQYF
size: NA; D: TRBD2; V: TRBV6-5; J: TRBJ2-5; DNA: TGTGCCAGCAGTTACTCGCTGGGGGGGGAGACCCAGTACTTC; CDR3: CASSYSLGGETQYF
size: once; D: NA; V: TRBV6-1; J: TRBJ2-7; DNA: TGTGCCAGCAGTGAATGGGGGCTGAAAGGCTCGGGAGAGCAGTACTTC; CDR3: CASSEWGLKGSGEQYF
size: NA; D: NA; V: TRBV28; J: TRBJ1-2; DNA: TGTGCCAGCAGCGTCACCCTAGGGGGTCGATATGGCTACCCCTTC; CDR3: CASSVTLGGRYGYPF
size: NA; D: NA; V: TRBV6-5; J: TRBJ1-1; DNA: TGTGCCAGCAGCCCTACCGTGAACACTGAAGCTTTCTTT; CDR3: CASSPTVNTEAFF
size: NA; D: NA; V: TRBV6-1; J: TRBJ1-5; DNA: TGTGCCAGCAGACAGGGCGAGGCCCATCAGCCCCAGAATTTT; CDR3: CASRQGEAHQPQNF
size: NA; D: TRBD1; V: TRBV25-1; J: TRBJ2-7; DNA: TGTGCCAGCAGTGACATCCGGACAGGGACCCATCCGGAGCAGTACTTC; CDR3: CASSDIRTGTHPEQYF
size: NA; D: TRBD1; V: TRBV5-5; J: TRBJ2-3; DNA: TGTGCCAGCAGGTATCAGGGGGCGGGCACAGATACGCAGTATTTT; CDR3: CASRYQGAGTDTQYF
size: NA; D: NA; V: TRBV6-1; J: TRBJ2-2; DNA: TGTGCCAGCAGGGGGGGCGGGGGTGGCACCGGGGAGCTGTTTTTT; CDR3: CASRGGGGGTGELFF
size: few; D: TRBD1; V: TRBV2; J: TRBJ2-7; DNA: TGTGCCAGCAGTAAGGACAGGGGCAGCTACGAGCAGTACTTC; CDR3: CASSKDRGSYEQYF
size: NA; D: NA; V: TRBV25-1; J: TRBJ2-6; DNA: TGTGCCAGCGAGGGGGCTGGGGCCAACGTCCTGACTTTC; CDR3: CASEGAGANVLTF
size: NA; D: TRBD1; V: TRBV7-3; J: TRBJ1-2; DNA: TGTGCCAGCAGCTTAAGCCCGACAGGGGGGTATGGCTACACCTTC; CDR3: CASSLSPTGGYGYTF
size: NA; D: NA; V: TRBV6-5; J: TRBJ1-3; DNA: TGTGCCAGCACCGGGGGGGCGGCGGGAAACACCATATATTTT; CDR3: CASTGGAAGNTIYF
size: few; D: NA; V: TRBV7-2; J: TRBJ1-2; DNA: TGTGCCAGCAGCTTAGGGCCTGGAGGGCCCGCTGACTATGGCTACACCTTC; CDR3: CASSLGPGGPADYGYTF
size: NA; D: TRBD1; V: TRBV9; J: TRBJ1-2; DNA: TGTGCCAGCAGCGTCTTCCGGGACAGGGGGCGATATGGCTACACCTTC; CDR3: CASSVFRDRGRYGYTF
size: few; D: TRBD1; V: TRBV6-5; J: TRBJ2-5; DNA: TGTGCCAGCAGCACGGGGACAGGAGTAGGGACCCAGTACTTC; CDR3: CASSTGTGVGTQYF
size: NA; D: TRBD1; V: TRBV2; J: TRBJ2-7; DNA: TGTGCCAGCAAGGGTCGACAGGGGATATACGAGCAGTACTTC; CDR3: CASKGRQGIYEQYF
size: NA; D: NA; V: TRBV25-1; J: TRBJ1-5; DNA: TGTGCCAGCAGTGAACAGGGCGCCAATCAGCCCCAGAATTTT; CDR3: CASSEQGANQPQNF
size: NA; D: TRBD1; V: TRBV2; J: TRBJ2-5; DNA: TGTGCCAGCAGGACAGGGACCGGAGAGACCCAGTACTTC; CDR3: CASRTGTGETQYF